A single T cell receptor beta chain is shown here with its context. This entry belongs to a study of blood T cell repertoires in COVID-19. Produced via immunoSEQ multiplex PCR; TCRdb's table is partial and in-frame only. The sample includes 90,000 or so clones, approximately 88% seen only once; the top ten take about 4.8%. Germline trimming cut 5 bases from V and 1 base from J; bases unmatched to any gene: 4. The germline CDR1 and CDR2 sequences are SEHNR and FQNEAQ (reference sequence). CDR3 size: 14 residues. The source is a man between 60 and 70 years old with COVID-19, enrolled during active disease. The sequencing sample was made of peripheral blood. The chain carries TRBV7-9 and TRBJ1-1; 7 nucleotides line up with TRBD1. The CDR3 region is CASSPRQGNTEAFF. The CDR3 DNA follows: TGTGCCAGCAGCCCAAGACAGGGGAACACTGAAGCTTTCTTT.